A selection of T cell receptor beta chains follows, all from one sample in a study of high-grade serous ovarian cancer treatment subgroups. TCRdb's table, derived via immunoSEQ multiplex PCR, lists solely in-frame clones and lacks some. The data show some 4,400 clones, with over 60% seen just once and 9.7% held by the top ten. Sequenced input: tumor tissue. Source of these receptors: a human donor with high-grade serous ovarian cancer. CDR3s include the opening cysteine and the closing phenylalanine or tryptophan. The D gene is left open where the match is weak. The size field is filled for only some rows; it gives once, few, many or a size class.

clone size	V gene	D gene	J gene	CDR3 DNA	CDR3 protein
-	TRBV10-3	TRBD1	TRBJ1-1	TGTGCCATCAGTGAGAGACAGGGTGGCACGAACACTGAAGCTTTCTTT	CAISERQGGTNTEAFF
-	TRBV28	-	TRBJ2-7	TGTGCCAGCACTTCTCCCGGGTCCCGACCGGGATACTCCTACGAGCAGTACTTC	CASTSPGSRPGYSYEQYF
once	TRBV7-9	TRBD1	TRBJ2-4	TGTGCCAGCAGCTTGGGTAGGACAGGGGACATTCAGTACTTC	CASSLGRTGDIQYF
-	TRBV7-8	-	TRBJ1-2	TGTGCCAGCAGCTTAGAGCCGGATAGAAAGTATGGCTACACCTTC	CASSLEPDRKYGYTF
-	TRBV14	-	TRBJ1-6	TGTGCCAGCAGCCAAGACCGGGGGAATTCACCCCTCCACTTT	CASSQDRGNSPLHF
medium-sized	TRBV5-6	-	TRBJ2-2	TGTGCCAGCAGCTTTGGGCAGGGCACGAACACCGGGGAGCTGTTTTTT	CASSFGQGTNTGELFF
-	TRBV30	-	TRBJ2-7	TGTGCCTGGAGTGGTTCGGGATCCTACGAGCAGTACTTC	CAWSGSGSYEQYF
few	TRBV27	-	TRBJ2-7	TGTGCCAGCAGTTTAACCCCGTGGGCACCAGACTACGAGCAGTACTTC	CASSLTPWAPDYEQYF
-	TRBV5-4	-	TRBJ2-1	TGTGCCAGCAGCCGGACTGTGGGGGGCTACAATGAGCAGTTCTTC	CASSRTVGGYNEQFF
-	TRBV7-8	-	TRBJ2-5	TGTGCCAGCAGCTTAGCCTCCCCCGGGGGCAGGGAGACCCAGTACTTC	CASSLASPGGRETQYF
-	TRBV9	TRBD2	TRBJ2-5	TGTGCCAGCAGCGGGACTAGCGGTGGAGAGACCCAGTACTTC	CASSGTSGGETQYF
-	TRBV7-8	-	TRBJ2-7	TGTGCCAGCAGCCAGGATTGGGGGCCAACCTACGAGCAGTACTTC	CASSQDWGPTYEQYF
few	TRBV6-1	TRBD1	TRBJ2-5	TGTGCCAGCAGTGAAGAAACAGGGGGCAGTGAGACCCAGTACTTC	CASSEETGGSETQYF
-	TRBV19	TRBD1	TRBJ1-5	TGTGCCAGTAGTACTCGACCCGGGACAGATAGCAATCAGCCCCAGCATTTT	CASSTRPGTDSNQPQHF
-	TRBV5-1	TRBD1	TRBJ2-1	TGCGCCAGCAGCTTGGGACAGGGGAGCAATGAGCAGTTCTTC	CASSLGQGSNEQFF
-	TRBV28	-	TRBJ1-4	TGTGCCAGCAGTTTGTCCGGGCAGGGCGAGGAAAAACTGTTTTTT	CASSLSGQGEEKLFF
-	TRBV18	-	TRBJ2-7	TGTGCCAGCTCACCCCGGGATCGGCCGGGCGAGCAGTACTTC	CASSPRDRPGEQYF